This T cell receptor (beta chain) stems from a study of Ad26.COV2.S vaccination and SARS-CoV-2 variants. Study in general: Participants got Ad26.COV2.S intramuscularly, once or twice 56 days apart.

Libraries were prepared by immunoSEQ multiplex PCR; TCRdb keeps only in-frame clonotypes and omits some of them. Of 200,000 to 300,000 clones in the sample, roughly 88% were seen once. CDR3 size: 16 residues. V lost 5 bases and J lost 7; bases outside the gene matches: 10. Looked up from germline, CDR1 is KGHSH and CDR2 is LQKENI. Treatment here: 15 to 20 received Ad26.COV2.S at low or high dose, single or two shots; 5 received placebo; per-sample allocation not given. Specimen acquisition occurred on day 63 following the initial vaccine or placebo injection. The TCR originated in a person aged 18 to 59 who received the Ad26.COV2.S COVID-19 vaccine or a placebo. The chain combines TRBV18 with TRBJ1-4; 10 nucleotides agree with TRBD1. The sample was peripheral blood, taken in a trial of Ad26.COV2.S vaccine versus placebo. This chain's CDR3 is CASSSSTGGFSEKLFF. The CDR3 DNA is TGTGCCAGCTCATCGTCGACAGGGGGCTTCTCTGAAAAACTGTTTTTT.